Listed below are T cell receptor beta chains from one sample, sequenced in a study of cytomegalovirus exposure and HLA in healthy donors. Clones were sequenced by immunoSEQ multiplex PCR, and TCRdb holds only the in-frame ones, with some missing. The sample lists 55,000 to 70,000 clones, 80% to 95% occurring once. The sample consisted of PBMCs. The receptors stem from a man aged 18 to 30 in good health and CMV-seropositive. Each CDR3 is given with its conserved first and last residue. The order of the fields is J gene, D gene, clone size, V gene, CDR3 DNA, CDR3 protein. The D gene is left open where the match is weak. A clone size is listed for some rows: how often the clone was seen (once, few, many), or a class if it is expanded.

j_gene: TRBJ2-7; d_gene: .; abundance: .; v_gene: TRBV7-2; CDR3nt: TGTGCCAGCAGCTTAGGCGGGACAGCCACCTACGAGCAGTACTTC; CDR3aa: CASSLGGTATYEQYF
j_gene: TRBJ2-3; d_gene: .; abundance: .; v_gene: TRBV28; CDR3nt: TGTGCCAGCAGTCGGGGACAAATCACAGATACGCAGTATTTT; CDR3aa: CASSRGQITDTQYF
j_gene: TRBJ2-2; d_gene: .; abundance: .; v_gene: TRBV2; CDR3nt: TGTGCCAGCAGCATGGGAGACGCGAACACCGGGGAGCTGTTTTTT; CDR3aa: CASSMGDANTGELFF
j_gene: TRBJ2-5; d_gene: .; abundance: .; v_gene: TRBV27; CDR3nt: TGTGCCAGCAGTTTATCATTCCCGGGGACCCAGTACTTC; CDR3aa: CASSLSFPGTQYF
j_gene: TRBJ1-5; d_gene: .; abundance: .; v_gene: TRBV28; CDR3nt: TGTGCCAGCAGTCTGACAGGTCACAATCAGCCCCAGCATTTT; CDR3aa: CASSLTGHNQPQHF
j_gene: TRBJ2-7; d_gene: .; abundance: .; v_gene: TRBV25-1; CDR3nt: TGTGCCAGCAGTGTGTCAGGGGTGAGCTCCTACGAGCAGTACTTC; CDR3aa: CASSVSGVSSYEQYF
j_gene: TRBJ2-7; d_gene: TRBD1; abundance: .; v_gene: TRBV29-1; CDR3nt: TGCAGCGTCATGTTTTCCTCGACCGGGACAGGAACCTACGAGCAGTACTTC; CDR3aa: CSVMFSSTGTGTYEQYF
j_gene: TRBJ2-2; d_gene: .; abundance: .; v_gene: TRBV5-4; CDR3nt: TGTGCCAGCAGCCAGAACACCGGGGAGCTGTTTTTT; CDR3aa: CASSQNTGELFF
j_gene: TRBJ2-7; d_gene: .; abundance: .; v_gene: TRBV28; CDR3nt: TGTGCCAGCAGGCTGCGGGGAAATGGAGGAAAATTCTACGAGCAGTACTTC; CDR3aa: CASRLRGNGGKFYEQYF
j_gene: TRBJ2-7; d_gene: .; abundance: .; v_gene: TRBV7-6; CDR3nt: TGTGCCAGCAGCTTAGCCCCCGGCCAGAGGGACGAGCAGTACTTC; CDR3aa: CASSLAPGQRDEQYF
j_gene: TRBJ2-5; d_gene: TRBD1; abundance: once; v_gene: TRBV19; CDR3nt: TGTGCCAGTAGCAGGGGACAGAGTCCTCAGGAGACCCAGTACTTC; CDR3aa: CASSRGQSPQETQYF
j_gene: TRBJ2-7; d_gene: TRBD1; abundance: .; v_gene: TRBV28; CDR3nt: TGTGCCAGCAGCCTTTTGGTAGGGACAGTCTCCTACGAGCAGTACTTC; CDR3aa: CASSLLVGTVSYEQYF
j_gene: TRBJ2-2; d_gene: TRBD2; abundance: .; v_gene: TRBV27; CDR3nt: TGTGCCAGCAATGGTCCAGGACTAGCGGGAGTTACCGAGGAGCTGTTTTTT; CDR3aa: CASNGPGLAGVTEELFF
j_gene: TRBJ2-7; d_gene: TRBD2; abundance: .; v_gene: TRBV28; CDR3nt: TGTGCCAGCACCCTAGCGGGAGTAACCCACGAGCAGTACTTC; CDR3aa: CASTLAGVTHEQYF
j_gene: TRBJ1-3; d_gene: TRBD1; abundance: .; v_gene: TRBV6-5; CDR3nt: TGTGCCAGCAGGGGGACAGTCTCTACTGGAAACACCATATATTTT; CDR3aa: CASRGTVSTGNTIYF
j_gene: TRBJ2-7; d_gene: TRBD1; abundance: .; v_gene: TRBV6-1; CDR3nt: TGTGCCAGCAGTGCCGGGACAGGGGTCGAGCAGTACTTC; CDR3aa: CASSAGTGVEQYF
j_gene: TRBJ2-7; d_gene: .; abundance: .; v_gene: TRBV7-2; CDR3nt: TGTGCCAGCAGCTTATTTGCTGCAGGTGATGCCTACGAGCAGTACTTC; CDR3aa: CASSLFAAGDAYEQYF
j_gene: TRBJ1-5; d_gene: TRBD1; abundance: once; v_gene: TRBV23-1; CDR3nt: TGCGCCAGCAGTCACGGACAGGGGTATAGCAATCAGCCCCAGCATTTT; CDR3aa: CASSHGQGYSNQPQHF
j_gene: TRBJ1-4; d_gene: TRBD1; abundance: .; v_gene: TRBV30; CDR3nt: TGTGCCTGGGCACAGGGGGTTAATGAAAAACTGTTTTTT; CDR3aa: CAWAQGVNEKLFF
j_gene: TRBJ2-1; d_gene: TRBD2; abundance: .; v_gene: TRBV25-1; CDR3nt: TGTGCCAGCAGCCTTCCGGGACTAGCTGCAAATGAGCAGTTCTTC; CDR3aa: CASSLPGLAANEQFF
j_gene: TRBJ2-7; d_gene: TRBD2; abundance: .; v_gene: TRBV27; CDR3nt: TGTGCCAGCAGTTATAGCGGGTTATCTTACGAGCAGTACTTC; CDR3aa: CASSYSGLSYEQYF
j_gene: TRBJ1-2; d_gene: .; abundance: .; v_gene: TRBV5-1; CDR3nt: TGCGCCAGCAGAACAGGGTCCCACTATGGCTACACCTTC; CDR3aa: CASRTGSHYGYTF
j_gene: TRBJ1-3; d_gene: .; abundance: .; v_gene: TRBV30; CDR3nt: TGTGCCTGGAGTGTAGGGGGGGAAAACACCATATATTTT; CDR3aa: CAWSVGGENTIYF
j_gene: TRBJ2-7; d_gene: .; abundance: .; v_gene: TRBV9; CDR3nt: TGTGCCAGCAGCGTGTCTCTTCGGGGATCCTACGAGCAGTACTTC; CDR3aa: CASSVSLRGSYEQYF
j_gene: TRBJ2-7; d_gene: TRBD1; abundance: .; v_gene: TRBV5-4; CDR3nt: TGTGCCAGCAGCCCGAGGGACAGGGGATCCTACGAGCAGTACTTC; CDR3aa: CASSPRDRGSYEQYF
j_gene: TRBJ2-1; d_gene: .; abundance: .; v_gene: TRBV7-3; CDR3nt: TGTGCCAGCAGCTTAAGGGTCCGAGGGGGAGAGCAGTTCTTC; CDR3aa: CASSLRVRGGEQFF
j_gene: TRBJ2-1; d_gene: .; abundance: .; v_gene: TRBV29-1; CDR3nt: TGCAGCGCTACACTAGCTAGTGAGCAGTTCTTC; CDR3aa: CSATLASEQFF
j_gene: TRBJ2-2; d_gene: .; abundance: .; v_gene: TRBV9; CDR3nt: TGTGCCAGCAGTCCGAGACGGGATGGGGTCACCGGGGAGCTGTTTTTT; CDR3aa: CASSPRRDGVTGELFF
j_gene: TRBJ1-3; d_gene: .; abundance: few; v_gene: TRBV9; CDR3nt: TGTGCCAGCAGCGTAGGACATTTCTCTGGAAACACCATATATTTT; CDR3aa: CASSVGHFSGNTIYF
j_gene: TRBJ2-7; d_gene: .; abundance: once; v_gene: TRBV7-2; CDR3nt: TGTGCCAGCAGCTTACTGTCAGGGGCTCCTTACGAGCAGTACTTC; CDR3aa: CASSLLSGAPYEQYF
j_gene: TRBJ2-1; d_gene: .; abundance: .; v_gene: TRBV4-2; CDR3nt: TGTGCCAGCAGCCAAGATGAGCTAGCGAGTGCAGGTAGAAATGAGCAGTTCTTC; CDR3aa: CASSQDELASAGRNEQFF
j_gene: TRBJ2-1; d_gene: TRBD2; abundance: .; v_gene: TRBV27; CDR3nt: TGTGCCAGCAGTTTAGGAACTAGCGGGAGGGGGGAGTTCTTC; CDR3aa: CASSLGTSGRGEFF
j_gene: TRBJ2-2; d_gene: .; abundance: .; v_gene: TRBV7-3; CDR3nt: TGTGCCAGCAGCTTAACCAGTTCCACCGGGGAGCTGTTTTTT; CDR3aa: CASSLTSSTGELFF
j_gene: TRBJ2-2; d_gene: TRBD1; abundance: .; v_gene: TRBV5-4; CDR3nt: TGTGCCAGCAGAGAATCGAAAACCGGGACAGGGTACACCGGGGAGCTGTTTTTT; CDR3aa: CASRESKTGTGYTGELFF
j_gene: TRBJ2-5; d_gene: TRBD1; abundance: .; v_gene: TRBV5-1; CDR3nt: TGCGCCAGCAGCCCCCGGGGGACAGGGGGAGAGACCCAGTACTTC; CDR3aa: CASSPRGTGGETQYF
j_gene: TRBJ2-1; d_gene: .; abundance: .; v_gene: TRBV7-2; CDR3nt: TGTGCCAGCAGCTTAGCGGGGAGCTCCTACAATGAGCAGTTCTTC; CDR3aa: CASSLAGSSYNEQFF
j_gene: TRBJ2-7; d_gene: .; abundance: .; v_gene: TRBV4-1; CDR3nt: TGCGCCAGCAGCCGGTCGGAGAGCTCCTACGAGCAGTACTTC; CDR3aa: CASSRSESSYEQYF
j_gene: TRBJ2-1; d_gene: .; abundance: .; v_gene: TRBV4-1; CDR3nt: TGCGCCAGCAGCCATGACAAGAGCTCCTACAATGAGCAGTTCTTC; CDR3aa: CASSHDKSSYNEQFF
j_gene: TRBJ2-3; d_gene: .; abundance: .; v_gene: TRBV7-3; CDR3nt: TGTGCCAGCAGGTCTTCCGGGTCCCTTGGGGATACGCAGTATTTT; CDR3aa: CASRSSGSLGDTQYF
j_gene: TRBJ2-7; d_gene: TRBD2; abundance: .; v_gene: TRBV5-4; CDR3nt: TGTGCCAGCAGCCCCACGACTAGCGGGAGTTACGAGCAGTACTTC; CDR3aa: CASSPTTSGSYEQYF
j_gene: TRBJ2-7; d_gene: .; abundance: .; v_gene: TRBV21-1; CDR3nt: TGTGCCAGCAGCCGACAGGGGCTCAGATACGAGCAGTACTTC; CDR3aa: CASSRQGLRYEQYF
j_gene: TRBJ2-3; d_gene: .; abundance: few; v_gene: TRBV6-4; CDR3nt: TGTGCCAGCAGTGAATTCGGACATGGAAGCGCAGATACGCAGTATTTT; CDR3aa: CASSEFGHGSADTQYF
j_gene: TRBJ1-5; d_gene: .; abundance: .; v_gene: TRBV15; CDR3nt: TGTGCCACCAGCAGAGATCGAGTCGATCAGCCCCAGCATTTT; CDR3aa: CATSRDRVDQPQHF
j_gene: TRBJ1-4; d_gene: .; abundance: .; v_gene: TRBV7-9; CDR3nt: TGTGCCAGCAGCCGAAGGGGATCAGAAAAACTGTTTTTT; CDR3aa: CASSRRGSEKLFF
j_gene: TRBJ2-5; d_gene: .; abundance: .; v_gene: TRBV6-1; CDR3nt: TGTGCCAGTATCGGGGGGCCTAGCGGAGAGACCCAGTACTTC; CDR3aa: CASIGGPSGETQYF
j_gene: TRBJ2-7; d_gene: TRBD1; abundance: once; v_gene: TRBV29-1; CDR3nt: TGCAGCGGTTGGACAGGGGCCGAGCAGTACTTC; CDR3aa: CSGWTGAEQYF
j_gene: TRBJ2-1; d_gene: TRBD1; abundance: .; v_gene: TRBV5-3; CDR3nt: TGTGCCAGAAGTCCTGATGGGACAGAGTACAATGAGCAGTTCTTC; CDR3aa: CARSPDGTEYNEQFF
j_gene: TRBJ2-1; d_gene: .; abundance: .; v_gene: TRBV28; CDR3nt: TGTGCCAGCAGTTTAGTGCGCTCAACCCCGTTCTTC; CDR3aa: CASSLVRSTPFF
j_gene: TRBJ2-7; d_gene: .; abundance: once; v_gene: TRBV15; CDR3nt: TGTGCCACCAGCAGAGAGGCAGGGTATTATCACGAGCAGTACTTC; CDR3aa: CATSREAGYYHEQYF
j_gene: TRBJ2-2; d_gene: .; abundance: .; v_gene: TRBV5-1; CDR3nt: TGCGCCAGCAGCTTGGAAGGGACACCGAACACCGGGGAGCTGTTTTTT; CDR3aa: CASSLEGTPNTGELFF
j_gene: TRBJ2-2; d_gene: .; abundance: .; v_gene: TRBV2; CDR3nt: TGTGCCAGCAGGCAGGGAACCGGGGAGCTGTTTTTT; CDR3aa: CASRQGTGELFF
j_gene: TRBJ1-5; d_gene: TRBD1; abundance: .; v_gene: TRBV4-2; CDR3nt: TGTGCCAGCAGCCAAGATCGAGCGCATCGACAGGGAGGTTACCAGCCCCAGCATTTT; CDR3aa: CASSQDRAHRQGGYQPQHF
j_gene: TRBJ2-5; d_gene: .; abundance: .; v_gene: TRBV5-1; CDR3nt: TGCGCCAGCAGCTTGGAGCGACCCGGGGAGACCCAGTACTTC; CDR3aa: CASSLERPGETQYF
j_gene: TRBJ1-3; d_gene: TRBD1; abundance: .; v_gene: TRBV6-5; CDR3nt: TGTGCCAGCAGTTCGACAGGGGGCGCCTCTGGAAACACCATATATTTT; CDR3aa: CASSSTGGASGNTIYF
j_gene: TRBJ1-2; d_gene: TRBD1; abundance: few; v_gene: TRBV30; CDR3nt: TGTGCCTGGAGTGTCACCCCGGGACAGTTTAACTATGGCTACACCTTC; CDR3aa: CAWSVTPGQFNYGYTF